The TCR beta chain under discussion was sequenced for a study of shared clonotypes between healthy human individuals. General study points: Of the naive CD4 clonotypes, approximately 5% were shared across a handful of donors.

This CDR3 is built from 14 residues. The V end was cut by 3 bases, the J end by 4 bases, with 12 bases between. Germline V gene data show CDR1 as MDHEN and CDR2 as SYDVKM. Those who donated were healthy HIV-negative adults, with no recent acute infections or vaccinations reported. It was across several immunoSEQ plates that each subset's genomic DNA was evenly split. Generated by immunoSEQ multiplex PCR, the TCRdb table keeps only in-frame clones and is missing some. The sample includes 2 million to 2.5 million clones, approximately 93% of them seen just once. As regards this clone: What it binds is unknown.

The sample was naive CD4+ T cells from PBMCs. This sample's subset: CD45RA+ positively selected. The chain is built from TRBV28 and TRBJ1-2; tentative D call: TRBD1 (5 bases). The receptor was isolated from a man younger than 35 in good health. Some clones in this sample may be carry-over from other donors' samples. The DNA for the CDR3 is TGTGCCAGCAGTTTTCTGGACAAGGGCTATGGCTACACCTTC. Translated, it gives CASSFLDKGYGYTF.